The present T cell receptor (beta chain) was sequenced within a study of shared clonotypes between healthy human individuals. The ends were cut back, 1 base at V and 2 bases at J, with 7 bases in the middle. The CDR3 is 13 residues long. TCRdb's table, derived via immunoSEQ multiplex PCR, lists solely in-frame clones and lacks some. The sample gives 1.6 million or so clones, approximately 98.5% of which show up once; about 0.35% is in the top ten. Sample: naive CD4+ T cells sorted from blood. Subset reported: CD45RA+ positively selected. This receptor was taken from a man aged 30 to 39 in good health. The genes are TRBV5-3 and TRBJ2-7; either TRBD1 or TRBD2 may fit D (5 bases each). TRBV5-3 carries the ORF label, with uncertain function. CDR3 DNA sequence: TGTGCCAGAAGCTTGCAGGGACCCTACGAGCAGTACTTC. Amino acid sequence: CARSLQGPYEQYF.